Below, 10 T cell receptor beta chains from the same sample are listed, as sequenced in a study of identifying expanded T cells in peripheral blood (dated by TCRdb to the late 2010s). The library was generated by the immunoSEQ multiplex PCR assay. Sourced from immuneACCESS, this table was stored by TCRdb with only in-frame sequences that have V and J called. A share of the clones is absent; for the studies checked, an unresolved V gene accounts for under half, and the remainder has no known explanation. This sample holds nearly 60,000 clones; over 85% were observed only once. The ten largest account for roughly 3.6% of the sample. Sequencing input: blood. These receptors all stem from a person between 18 and 69 years old in good health.

The chain has TRBV6-1 and TRBJ1-4; TRBD1 aligns across 10 bases. The CDR3 is made up of 13 amino acids. The V gene's germline CDR1 is MNHNS and CDR2 SASEGT. J gave up 7 bases and V 7 bases, and 3 bases lay outside the gene matches. This chain's CDR3 is CASIRTGGEKLFF. The CDR3 bases are TGTGCCAGCATCCGGACAGGGGGTGAAAAACTGTTTTTT.

This sequence joins TRBV12-5 and TRBJ2-1; the match to TRBD1 covers 9 bases. V dropped 9 bases and J dropped 6; count of bases not matched to a gene: 9. There are 14 residues in the CDR3. Germline V lookup: CDR1 LGHNT, CDR2 FRNRAP. CDR3 region: CASRSGQGVNEQFF. In nucleotides, the CDR3 is TGTGCTAGCCGCTCGGGACAGGGTGTCAATGAGCAGTTCTTC.

The CDR3 DNA follows: TGTGCCAGCAGTAAAGACAGAACCAGCTCTGGAAACACCATATATTTT. Translated, it gives CASSKDRTSSGNTIYF. The gene calls are TRBV6-1 and TRBJ1-3; tentatively, D is TRBD1 (5 bases). The CDR3 is 16 amino acids. The V end was cut by 5 bases, the J end by 0 bases, with 14 bases between. Per the germline V gene, CDR1 is MNHNS and CDR2 is SASEGT.

The chain couples TRBV5-1 to TRBJ1-2; D not certain. V shed 0 bases and J shed 4 bases, with 4 bases lying between them. The CDR3 spans 12 residues. CDR1 is SGHRS, CDR2 YFSETQ, per germline. As DNA, the CDR3 is TGCGCCAGCAGCTTGGAGGGCTATGGCTACACCTTC. Amino acids: CASSLEGYGYTF.

The chain carries TRBV5-5 and TRBJ1-2; D gene unclear. The V end was cut by 4 bases, the J end by 8 bases, with 12 bases between. The CDR3 is 12 residues long. Germline V gene sequence: CDR1 SGHKS, CDR2 YYEKEE (reference sequence). The CDR3 coding sequence is TGTGCCAGCAGCCAGAATTTACAAGGCTACACCTTC. This codes for CASSQNLQGYTF.

The V gene is TRBV14, the J gene TRBJ1-3, with D maybe TRBD1 (5 bases). The CDR3 is 16 residues long. V shed 1 base and J shed 2 bases, with 12 bases lying between them. Germline V gives CDR1 SGHDN, CDR2 FVKESK. The CDR3 is CASSQAGGGAGNTIYF. DNA of the CDR3: TGTGCCAGCAGCCAAGCCGGGGGGGGTGCTGGAAACACCATATATTTT.

The chain is built from TRBV2 and TRBJ2-7; 9 bases are shared with TRBD1. The CDR3 sequence is 15 residues long. Germline assignment: CDR1 SNHLY and CDR2 FYNNEI. The V and J ends lost 3 bases and 4 bases, in that order; junction bases with no gene match: 7. This chain's CDR3 is CASSDSGQGYYEQYF. Written as DNA, the CDR3 is TGTGCCAGCAGTGACTCGGGACAGGGATATTACGAGCAGTACTTC.

V is TRBV5-1 and J is TRBJ2-7; D tentatively fits TRBD1 or TRBD2 (6 bases each). The CDR3 runs 15 residues. Germline CDR1 SGHRS, CDR2 YFSETQ. Trimming pared 4 bases from V and 5 bases from J, leaving 19 bases between. The CDR3 region is CASSARWGAQDEQYF. The DNA for the CDR3 is TGCGCCAGCAGCGCTCGGTGGGGGGCGCAGGACGAGCAGTACTTC.

The V call is TRBV7-8, the J call TRBJ1-2; D unclear. Germline V gene data show CDR1 as SGHVS and CDR2 as FQNEAQ. Trimming removed 1 base from V and 4 bases from J, with 10 bases in between. The CDR3 is 14 amino acids. CDR3 nucleotide sequence: TGTGCCAGCAGCTTAGATCCGGAGCTCTATGGCTACACCTTC. Protein sequence: CASSLDPELYGYTF.

This rearrangement joins TRBV7-2 to TRBJ2-1; D gene ambiguous. Trimming stripped 0 bases from V and 6 bases from J, with 9 bases between. In germline, CDR1 is SGHTA, CDR2 FQGNSA. The CDR3 length is 14 residues. The CDR3 DNA reads as TGTGCCAGCAGCTTAGCTAGAAATGGCAATGAGCAGTTCTTC. Protein product: CASSLARNGNEQFF.